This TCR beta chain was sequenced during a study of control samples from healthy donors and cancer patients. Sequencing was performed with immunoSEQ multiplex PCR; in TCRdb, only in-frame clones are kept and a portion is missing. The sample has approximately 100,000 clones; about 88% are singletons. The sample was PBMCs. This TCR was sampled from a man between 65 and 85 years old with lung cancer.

The CDR3 DNA sequence: TGTGCCAGCTCACCACCTACCAGGGTGGAGCAGTACTTC. Encoded protein: CASSPPTRVEQYF. V gene TRBV18 combines with J gene TRBJ2-7, with D possibly TRBD1 on 5 matching bases. The CDR3 has 13 amino acids. Trimming shortened V by 0 bases and J by 7 bases, and 10 bases separated the two germline ends. Germline assignment: CDR1 KGHSH and CDR2 LQKENI.